A single sample is the source of the 11 T cell receptor beta chains below, sequenced in a study of CD8+CD57+ T cells in acquired aplastic anemia. The TCR beta profiling, which covered VDJ combination and CDR3 sequence, was carried out using genomic DNA as the template. Each CDR3 protein is one row after TCRdb ran MiXCR on the reads. The table has roughly 81,000 distinct CDR3 sequences, 40% to 55% seen once. The material sequenced was sorted CD4+, CD8+, or CD8+CD57+ T cells (not recorded which) from PBMCs. The origin of the receptors is a human donor in good health, serving as a control.

Remarks on this clonotype: Given a much more abundant clone one base away, this may be a read error. The chain couples TRBV20-1 to TRBJ2-1; TRBD2 might be the D (6 bases). The CDR3 is 13 residues long. V was trimmed by 5 bases and J by 8 bases, leaving 16 bases between them. Looked up from germline, CDR1 is DFQATT and CDR2 is SNEGSKA (reference sequence). CDR3 in DNA: TGCAGTGCTTCCGACGGAGGGCGGGATGAGCAGTTCTTC. It is translated as CSASDGGRDEQFF.

In this sample, this clonotype turned up a few times. The chain carries TRBV19 and TRBJ1-6; D might be TRBD1 (6 bases). V was trimmed by 9 bases and J by 10 bases, leaving 16 bases between them. Germline values: CDR1 LNHDA, CDR2 SQIVND (reference sequence). The CDR3 has 13 amino acids. Written as DNA, the CDR3 is TGTGCCAGCCCTGGGGGGCGGCGATCACCCCTCCACTTT. Translation: CASPGGRRSPLHF.

This clonotype was counted between two and nine times. The V call is TRBV12-5, the J call TRBJ1-1; 7 nucleotides align to TRBD1. CDR1 is LGHNT, CDR2 FRNRAP, per germline. Trimming removed 8 bases from V and 5 bases from J; junction bases left unmatched: 11. The CDR3 length is 14 residues. CDR3 sequence reads: CASSRGGLETEAFF. CDR3 DNA sequence: TGTGCTAGTTCCCGAGGGGGCTTGGAGACTGAAGCTTTCTTT. Combining the CDR3 with reference TRBV12-5 and TRBJ1-1 gives the whole variable domain DARVTQTPRHKVTEMGQEVTMRCQPILGHNTVFWYRQTMMQGLELLAYFRNRAPLDDSGMPKDRFSAEMPDATLATLKIQPSEPRDSAVYFCASSRGGLETEAFFGQGTRLTVV.

J is TRBJ2-5 and V is TRBV18, with D perhaps matching TRBD1 (7 bases). The CDR3 loop spans 17 amino acids. The V gene's germline CDR1 is KGHSH and CDR2 LQKENI. With 4 bases removed from V and 0 bases from J, the gap between germline ends came to 18 bases. The CDR3 sequence is CASSLPIGGGYQETQYF. In DNA, the CDR3 is TGTGCCAGCTCACTCCCCATAGGAGGGGGCTACCAAGAGACCCAGTACTTC.

This clonotype was seen many times. This sequence joins TRBV7-6 and TRBJ2-5; 9 positions match TRBD2. V lost 4 bases, J lost 13 bases, and 13 bases stayed unmatched. In germline, CDR1 is SGHVS, CDR2 FNYEAQ. The CDR3 is 14 amino acids. CDR3 region: CASSSRGLAGSLYF. Here the CDR3 DNA reads TGTGCCAGCAGCTCCCGAGGGCTAGCGGGGTCGCTGTACTTC. Variable domain in full (rest from reference TRBV7-6 and TRBJ2-5): GAGVSQSPRYKVTKRGQDVALRCDPISGHVSLYWYRQALGQGPEFLTYFNYEAQQDKSGLPNDRFSAERPEGSISTLTIQRTEQRDSAMYRCASSSRGLAGSLYFGPGTRLLVL.

This clonotype was recorded once. The CDR3 is CASSVGLGGELFF. The CDR3 DNA follows: TGTGCCAGCAGCGTAGGCTTGGGCGGGGAGCTGTTTTTT. The chain links TRBV9 to TRBJ2-2; no definite D call. This CDR3 is built from 13 residues. V lost 0 bases and J 7 bases, leaving 7 bases between the germline ends. Germline V lookup: CDR1 SGDLS, CDR2 YYNGEE.

The chain carries TRBV29-1 and TRBJ2-5; D is possibly TRBD1 or TRBD2 (5 bases each). The V gene lost 6 bases and the J gene lost 1 base, with 9 bases spanning the gap. The germline CDR1 and CDR2 sequences are SQVTM and ANQGSEA. The CDR3 contains 12 residues. The CDR3 bases are TGCAGCGTGGGGACGGCCCAAGAGACCCAGTACTTC. This gives the protein CSVGTAQETQYF.

This rearrangement joins TRBV7-2 to TRBJ2-2, with D perhaps given as TRBD1 or TRBD2 (5 bases each). V lost 3 bases and J lost 9, with 8 bases in between. Looked up from germline, CDR1 is SGHTA and CDR2 is FQGNSA. This CDR3 is built from 12 residues. CDR3 in DNA: TGTGCCAGCAGCTTGGGGGACCGGGAGCTGTTTTTT. This encodes CASSLGDRELFF.

This chain joins TRBV6-1 and TRBJ1-5; TRBD1 might be the D (6 bases). Trimming took off 2 bases at V and 6 bases at J, with 11 bases between the two ends. Germline V gene lookup returns CDR1 MNHNS and CDR2 SASEGT. CDR3 size: 14 residues. In DNA, the CDR3 is TGTGCCAGCAGTGAAAGGGGGGGGCTTCAGCCCCAGCATTTT. Amino acids: CASSERGGLQPQHF.

This clonotype was detected ten times or more. V gene TRBV9 combines with J gene TRBJ2-2; TRBD2 agrees at 8 bases. Trimming cost V 4 bases and J 7 bases; bases outside gene matches: 3. This CDR3 comprises 13 residues. Germline V gene sequence: CDR1 SGDLS, CDR2 YYNGEE. CDR3 nucleotide sequence: TGTGCCAGCAGCACCCTAGCGGGCGGGGAGCTGTTTTTT. Residues: CASSTLAGGELFF.

J is TRBJ2-7 and V is TRBV4-1; D not resolved. Germline CDR1 is MGHRA and CDR2 is YSYEKL. The V end was cut by 1 base, the J end by 2 bases, with 9 bases between. The length of the CDR3 is 14 residues. The CDR3 region is CASSQASDPYEQYF. CDR3 sequence (DNA): TGCGCCAGCAGCCAAGCTTCAGACCCCTACGAGCAGTACTTC.